These T cell receptor beta chains were read from a single sample in a study of technical replicates of blood from a handful of donors. The method was immunoSEQ multiplex PCR; TCRdb's version includes in-frame clones alone and lacks a portion of them. The sample contains roughly 76,000 clones, 80% to 95% of which appear only once. Sequencing input: T cells isolated from PBMCs. Receptor source: a human donor in good health. Some clones in this sample may be carry-over from other donors' samples. Both conserved end residues are part of each CDR3. Fields, in order: V gene, clone size, J gene, D gene, CDR3 DNA, CDR3 protein. The D gene is left open where the match is weak. Rows give clone size only sometimes, using once, few, many, or a class for an expanded clone.

>TRBV7-2|.|TRBJ2-1|TRBD2
TGTGCCAGCAGCACGTCTAGCGGAGCGCCCTACAATGAGCAGTTCTTC
CASSTSSGAPYNEQFF
>TRBV14|.|TRBJ2-1|.
TGTGCCAGCAGCGAACATAACTACCAAGTTCACAATGAGCAGTTCTTC
CASSEHNYQVHNEQFF
>TRBV27|once|TRBJ2-1|TRBD2
TGTGCCAGCATGACTAGCGGGAGGGCCCGGCTAGGTGAGCAGTTCTTC
CASMTSGRARLGEQFF
>TRBV30|.|TRBJ2-5|.
TGTGCCTGGAGTGCCTTACTGGAGACCCAGTACTTC
CAWSALLETQYF
>TRBV19|once|TRBJ1-1|TRBD1
TGTGCCAGTAGTATGACAGGGTATTTGAACACTGAAGCTTTCTTT
CASSMTGYLNTEAFF
>TRBV5-1|.|TRBJ2-3|TRBD2
TGCGCCAGCAGCAAGGGACTAGCGGGAGATGCAGATACGCAGTATTTT
CASSKGLAGDADTQYF
>TRBV28|.|TRBJ2-7|.
TGTGCCAGCAGTTTAGCAGGGATTGGCGAGCAGTACTTC
CASSLAGIGEQYF
>TRBV9|few|TRBJ2-1|.
TGTGCCAGCAGGGATTCGACTGGCCATGAGCAGTTCTTC
CASRDSTGHEQFF
>TRBV6-5|.|TRBJ1-2|TRBD1
TGTGCCAGCAGTTTGCGGGGACAGCTCTATGGCTACACCTTC
CASSLRGQLYGYTF
>TRBV6-5|.|TRBJ2-4|.
TGTGCCAGCAGTCAGGGGAACATTCAGTACTTC
CASSQGNIQYF
>TRBV7-6|.|TRBJ2-7|.
TGTGCCAGCAGCTCCAGACAGAGCTCCTACGAGCAGTACTTC
CASSSRQSSYEQYF
>TRBV7-9|.|TRBJ1-1|.
TGTGCCAGCAGCGCCAGACGGGGGACGATCAACACTGAAGCTTTCTTT
CASSARRGTINTEAFF
>TRBV7-6|few|TRBJ1-1|.
TGTGCCAGCAGCCACAATTATGGGGGGGACACTGAAGCTTTCTTT
CASSHNYGGDTEAFF
>TRBV30|few|TRBJ1-1|.
TGTGCCTCAGTGCGGGTTGGAGCTGAAGCTTTCTTT
CASVRVGAEAFF
>TRBV29-1|.|TRBJ1-2|TRBD1
TGCAGCGTTTCGACAGGGTGGTCGGGCGGCTACACCTTC
CSVSTGWSGGYTF
>TRBV14|.|TRBJ2-1|.
TGTGCCAGCAGCCAAGTACAAGACCCCTGGAGGTACAATGAGCAGTTCTTC
CASSQVQDPWRYNEQFF
>TRBV11-2|.|TRBJ2-7|.
TGTGCCAGCAGCTTAGCCGGATGGTACAGGGACGGCGAGCAGTACTTC
CASSLAGWYRDGEQYF
>TRBV10-3|few|TRBJ1-1|TRBD1
TGTGCCACCGAAGGGGACAGGGTGATGAACACTGAAGCTTTCTTT
CATEGDRVMNTEAFF
>TRBV28|.|TRBJ2-1|TRBD2
TGTGCCAGCAACCCGGGACTAGCGGACAATGAGCAGTTCTTC
CASNPGLADNEQFF
>TRBV11-3|.|TRBJ1-1|.
TGTGCCAGCAGCTCCGAATTAGGGAGCGCTTTCTTT
CASSSELGSAFF
>TRBV27|.|TRBJ2-7|TRBD1
TGTGCCACCCAAAGACAGGGCTACTACGAGCAGTACTTC
CATQRQGYYEQYF
>TRBV6-1|.|TRBJ2-2|.
TGTGCCAGCACCGGGTTGGTCACCGGGGAGCTGTTTTTT
CASTGLVTGELFF
>TRBV7-6|.|TRBJ1-5|TRBD1
TGTGCCAGCAGCCAGGGGGGTTTCAATCAGCCCCAGCATTTT
CASSQGGFNQPQHF
>TRBV7-8|.|TRBJ2-7|.
TGTGCCAGCAGCTTAACTACCCGCGACGAGCAGTACTTC
CASSLTTRDEQYF
>TRBV5-1|once|TRBJ2-1|TRBD2
TGCGCCAGCACGGACAGCGGGAGGGCCACCTACAATGAGCAGTTCTTC
CASTDSGRATYNEQFF
>TRBV4-1|.|TRBJ2-7|.
TGCGCCAGCAGCCAAGGCGGAGGGGACGAGCAGTACTTC
CASSQGGGDEQYF
>TRBV9|.|TRBJ2-3|.
TGTGCCAGCAGCCCCTTTCAGGGGAGCACAGATACGCAGTATTTT
CASSPFQGSTDTQYF
>TRBV5-8|.|TRBJ2-5|.
TGTGCCAGCAGCTTGTTTCAGGGAAGGGAGACCCAGTACTTC
CASSLFQGRETQYF
>TRBV18|.|TRBJ1-1|TRBD1
TGTGCCAGCTCACGGGACAGGGGTACTTTCATGAACACTGAAGCTTTCTTT
CASSRDRGTFMNTEAFF
>TRBV5-4|.|TRBJ1-4|.
TGTGCCAGCAGCTTTTTGGGGAGTTCTTATGAAAAACTGTTTTTT
CASSFLGSSYEKLFF
>TRBV27|.|TRBJ2-1|.
TGTGCCAGCACTCTAGCTGGACTGGTCTACAATGAGCAGTTCTTC
CASTLAGLVYNEQFF